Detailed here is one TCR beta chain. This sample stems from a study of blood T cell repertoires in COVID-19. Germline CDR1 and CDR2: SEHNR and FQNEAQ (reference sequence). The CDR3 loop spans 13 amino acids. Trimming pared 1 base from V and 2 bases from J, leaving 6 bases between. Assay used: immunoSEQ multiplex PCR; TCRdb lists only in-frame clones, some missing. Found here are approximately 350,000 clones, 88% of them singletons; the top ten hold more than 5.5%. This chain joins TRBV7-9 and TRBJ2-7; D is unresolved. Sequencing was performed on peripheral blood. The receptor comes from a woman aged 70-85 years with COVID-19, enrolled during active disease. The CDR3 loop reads CASSLVSPYEQYF. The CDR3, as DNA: TGTGCCAGCAGCTTAGTGTCTCCCTACGAGCAGTACTTC. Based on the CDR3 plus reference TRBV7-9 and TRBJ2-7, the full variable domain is DTGVSQNPRHKITKRGQNVTFRCDPISEHNRLYWYRQTLGQGPEFLTYFQNEAQLEKSRLLSDRFSAERPKGSFSTLEIQRTEQGDSAMYLCASSLVSPYEQYFGPGTRLTVT.